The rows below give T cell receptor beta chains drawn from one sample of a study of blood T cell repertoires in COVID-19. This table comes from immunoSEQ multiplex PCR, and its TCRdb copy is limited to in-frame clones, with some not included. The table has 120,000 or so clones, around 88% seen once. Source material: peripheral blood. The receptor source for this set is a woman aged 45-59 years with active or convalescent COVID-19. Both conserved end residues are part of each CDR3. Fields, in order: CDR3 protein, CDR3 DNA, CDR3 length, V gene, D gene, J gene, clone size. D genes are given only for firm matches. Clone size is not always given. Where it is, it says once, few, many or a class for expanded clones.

CDR3 protein: CASSLRLEREQYF; CDR3 DNA: TGTGCCAGCAGTCTGAGGCTAGAGAGGGAGCAGTACTTC; CDR3 length: 13; V gene: TRBV6-5; D gene: .; J gene: TRBJ2-7; clone size: .
CDR3 protein: CASSLFISGRPNTGELFF; CDR3 DNA: TGTGCCAGCAGTTTATTTATAAGCGGGAGGCCGAACACCGGGGAGCTGTTTTTT; CDR3 length: 18; V gene: TRBV28; D gene: TRBD2; J gene: TRBJ2-2; clone size: .
CDR3 protein: CASSEFFAGELFF; CDR3 DNA: TGTGCCAGCAGTGAATTCTTCGCCGGGGAGCTGTTTTTT; CDR3 length: 13; V gene: TRBV25-1; D gene: .; J gene: TRBJ2-2; clone size: once
CDR3 protein: CASRETGHTEAFF; CDR3 DNA: TGTGCCAGTAGGGAGACAGGGCACACTGAAGCTTTCTTT; CDR3 length: 13; V gene: TRBV19; D gene: TRBD1; J gene: TRBJ1-1; clone size: .
CDR3 protein: CATSRGDGVWHEKLFF; CDR3 DNA: TGTGCCACCAGCAGAGGAGACGGGGTATGGCATGAAAAACTGTTTTTT; CDR3 length: 16; V gene: TRBV15; D gene: .; J gene: TRBJ1-4; clone size: .
CDR3 protein: CASSPGTGYYEQYF; CDR3 DNA: TGTGCCAGCAGCCCCGGGACAGGGTACTACGAGCAGTACTTC; CDR3 length: 14; V gene: TRBV7-3; D gene: TRBD1; J gene: TRBJ2-7; clone size: once
CDR3 protein: CASSTLGQGAKGYTF; CDR3 DNA: TGTGCCAGCAGTACCCTGGGACAGGGGGCGAAAGGCTACACCTTC; CDR3 length: 15; V gene: TRBV2; D gene: TRBD1; J gene: TRBJ1-2; clone size: .
CDR3 protein: CASSWAETSGMKYF; CDR3 DNA: TGTGCCAGCAGCTGGGCGGAGACTAGCGGGATGAAGTATTTT; CDR3 length: 14; V gene: TRBV7-2; D gene: TRBD2; J gene: TRBJ2-3; clone size: .
CDR3 protein: CASSSSGWETQYF; CDR3 DNA: TGTGCCAGCAGCTCTAGTGGTTGGGAGACCCAGTACTTC; CDR3 length: 13; V gene: TRBV7-2; D gene: .; J gene: TRBJ2-5; clone size: .
CDR3 protein: CATSRDITGVNEKLFF; CDR3 DNA: TGTGCCACCAGCAGAGATATAACAGGGGTAAATGAAAAACTGTTTTTT; CDR3 length: 16; V gene: TRBV15; D gene: TRBD1; J gene: TRBJ1-4; clone size: once
CDR3 protein: CASSIRNAQPQHF; CDR3 DNA: TGTGCCAGTAGTATCAGAAATGCACAGCCCCAGCATTTT; CDR3 length: 13; V gene: TRBV19; D gene: .; J gene: TRBJ1-5; clone size: .